This T cell receptor beta chain was sequenced for a study of T-cell memory formation after mild COVID-19. For the study at large: TCR clusters were mostly donor specific.

Points on this clonotype: Its antigen remains unknown.

MiXCR, applied by TCRdb to the 5' RACE reads, yields one record per CDR3 protein. This sample yields some 210,000 distinct CDR3 sequences, of which about 16% are seen a single time; roughly 2.3% belongs to the top ten. Points from the study as a whole: There was a balanced CD4/CD8 profile in clones contracting day 15 to 85, and later expanders leaned CD4+. In pre-infection memory, a portion of responding clones appeared, which suggested that cross-reactive memory joined.

Trimming removed 5 bases from V and 8 bases from J; junction bases left unmatched: 10. The CDR3 is made up of 16 amino acids. Specimen: PBMCs or a T cell subset sorted from them (not recorded which). V is TRBV12-3 or TRBV12-4 and J is TRBJ2-6, with 9 nucleotides matching TRBD1. The clonotype was recovered from an adult woman who had mild COVID-19 (a few samples of this study predate the infection). Cell type and time point are not known. CDR3 sequence: CASSRTGEAGSNVLTF. As DNA, the CDR3 is TGTGCCAGCAGTCGGACAGGGGAGGCCGGGTCCAACGTCCTGACTTTC.